Only one count was recorded for the clone carrying this T cell receptor (beta chain). Its antigen remains unknown. The ends were cut back, 2 bases at V and 10 bases at J, with 9 bases in the middle. The CDR3 loop spans 12 amino acids. The germline V gene encodes CDR1 SGHTA and CDR2 FQGNSA. TCRdb's table, derived via immunoSEQ multiplex PCR, lists solely in-frame clones and lacks some. The repertoire holds over 20,000 clones, with roughly 85% as singletons. This sample was taken from a study of regulatory dendritic cells for organ transplantation. Whole-study results and caveats: Naive T cells showed high diversity, memory cells less, memory CD8+ least.

Sorted subsets were CFSE-labeled and cultured about 5 days with allogeneic dendritic cells. The specimen was naive CD4+ T cells from blood cultured with regulatory dendritic cells. Subset of the sample: CD45RA+ naive T cells. This TCR came from a human donor in good health. This sequence joins TRBV7-2 and TRBJ1-3; no definite D call. CDR3 coding DNA: TGTGCCAGCAGCTTAAATCCCGGGACCATATATTTT. As protein: CASSLNPGTIYF.